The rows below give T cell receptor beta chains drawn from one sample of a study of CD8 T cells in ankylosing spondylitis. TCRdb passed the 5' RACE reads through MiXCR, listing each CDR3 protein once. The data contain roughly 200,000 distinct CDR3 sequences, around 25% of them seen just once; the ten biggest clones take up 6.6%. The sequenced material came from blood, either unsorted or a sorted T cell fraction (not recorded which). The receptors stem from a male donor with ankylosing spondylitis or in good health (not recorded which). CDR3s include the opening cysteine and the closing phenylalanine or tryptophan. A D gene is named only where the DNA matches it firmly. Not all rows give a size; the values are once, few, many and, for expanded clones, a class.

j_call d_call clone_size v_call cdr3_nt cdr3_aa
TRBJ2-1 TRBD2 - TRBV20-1 TGCAGTGCTAGAGTTTGGACTAGCGGGATCAATGAGCAGTTCTTC CSARVWTSGINEQFF
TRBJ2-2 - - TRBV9 TGTGCCAGCAGCCCATCAGAGATCAACACCGGGGAGCTGTTTTTT CASSPSEINTGELFF
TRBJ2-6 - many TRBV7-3 TGTGCCAGCAGCTTAAGTGGGGGCTCTGGGGCCAACGTCCTGACTTTC CASSLSGGSGANVLTF
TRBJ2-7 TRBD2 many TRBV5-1 TGCGCCAGCAGCTACGGGACTAAGGTGGGGGACGAGCAGTACTTC CASSYGTKVGDEQYF
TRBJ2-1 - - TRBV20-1 TGCAGTGCTAGACTCTTGGCTAGCTTCTACAATGAGCAGTTCTTC CSARLLASFYNEQFF
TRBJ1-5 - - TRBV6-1 TGTGCCAGCAGTGGCGGGGACAATCAGCCCCAGCATTTT CASSGGDNQPQHF
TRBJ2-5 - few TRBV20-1 TGCAGTGCTAGAGGAGGCAGCACAGAGACCCAGTACTTC CSARGGSTETQYF
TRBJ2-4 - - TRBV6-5 TGTGCCAGCAGTCACGGCCAAATAGCCAAAAACATTCAGTACTTC CASSHGQIAKNIQYF
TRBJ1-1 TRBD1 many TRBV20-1 TGCAGTGCAGATAGGACAGGGGATGAAGCTTTCTTT CSADRTGDEAFF
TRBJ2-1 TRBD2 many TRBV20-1 TGCAGTGCTAGCCCCCTAGCGGGAGTTAGGAGTGAGCAGTTCTTC CSASPLAGVRSEQFF
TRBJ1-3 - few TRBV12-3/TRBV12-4 TGTGCCAGCAGTTTCGACAGCTCTGGAAACACCATATATTTT CASSFDSSGNTIYF
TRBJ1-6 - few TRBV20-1 TGCAGTGCTACCCAGACAGGCTGGGATTCACCCCTCCACTTT CSATQTGWDSPLHF
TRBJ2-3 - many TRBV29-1 TGCAGCGTTGAAGATGGGGGGACGCAGTATTTT CSVEDGGTQYF
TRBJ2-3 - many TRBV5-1 TGCGCCAGCATTGGGCGGGCAGATACGCAGTATTTT CASIGRADTQYF
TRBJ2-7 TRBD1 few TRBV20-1 TGCAGTGCCGCCCAGGGGGAAGGACCCTACGAGCAGTACTTC CSAAQGEGPYEQYF
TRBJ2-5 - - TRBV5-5 TGTGCCAGCAGCTTTAACCTAGCGCGAGAGACCCAGTACTTC CASSFNLARETQYF
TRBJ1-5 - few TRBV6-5 TGTGCCAGCAGTTACTCGTCAAGGGGAGGGTATAGCAATCAGCCCCAGCATTTT CASSYSSRGGYSNQPQHF
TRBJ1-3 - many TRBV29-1 TGCAGCGCCCGGGACTCTGGAAACACCATATATTTT CSARDSGNTIYF
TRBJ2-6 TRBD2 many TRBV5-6 TGTGCCAGCAGCCCCTGGGGCAGGACTAGCGGGACTGGGGCCAACGTCCTGACTTTC CASSPWGRTSGTGANVLTF
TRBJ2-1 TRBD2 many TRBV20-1 TGCAGTGCTAGAGTGGGTAGCGGGAGTTCCTACAATGAGCAGTTCTTC CSARVGSGSSYNEQFF
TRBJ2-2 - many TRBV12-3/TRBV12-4 TGTGCCAGCAGTTTAGTCCCGGGCACCGGGGAGCTGTTTTTT CASSLVPGTGELFF
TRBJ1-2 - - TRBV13 TGTGCCAGCAGCTGGACCCCCAGGGTTGGCTACACCTTC CASSWTPRVGYTF
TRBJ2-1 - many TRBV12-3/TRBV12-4 TGTGCCAGCAGTTTACAGCGGGCGACCAATGAGCAGTTCTTC CASSLQRATNEQFF
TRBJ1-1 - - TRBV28 TGTGCCAGCAGTTTACTAAATGGGAACAGTTTAAGGGCTTTCTTT CASSLLNGNSLRAFF
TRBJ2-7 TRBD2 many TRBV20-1 TGCAGTGCTAGAGGGCCGGGACTAGCGACCGAGCAGTACTTC CSARGPGLATEQYF
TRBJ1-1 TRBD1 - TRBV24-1 TGTGCCACCAGTGATACGGGACAGGGGAACACTGAAGCTTTCTTT CATSDTGQGNTEAFF
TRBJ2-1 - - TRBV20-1 TGCAGTGCTAGAGATTGGGCTAGCTACAGCTCCTACAATGAGCAGTTCTTC CSARDWASYSSYNEQFF
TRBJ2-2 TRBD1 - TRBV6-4 TGTGCCAGCAGGGACAGGGGGCCTCTCGGGGAGCTGTTTTTT CASRDRGPLGELFF
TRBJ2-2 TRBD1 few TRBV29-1 TGCAGCGCCGGGGCAGGGGGCACCGGGGAGCTGTTTTTT CSAGAGGTGELFF
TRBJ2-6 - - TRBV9 TGTGCCAGCAGCCGCCCGGGGGTATCGACAGGGGCCAACGTCCTGACTTTC CASSRPGVSTGANVLTF
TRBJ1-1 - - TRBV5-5 TGTGCCAGCAGCTGGGGCCCCGGGACGGTGAACACTGAAGCTTTCTTT CASSWGPGTVNTEAFF
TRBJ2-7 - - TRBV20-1 TGCAGTGCTAGAGATTTGGCGCCTTCTGGCTACGAGCAGTACTTC CSARDLAPSGYEQYF
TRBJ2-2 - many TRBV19 TGTGCCACCCGTTTGGAGCGTGCCGGGGAGCTGTTTTTT CATRLERAGELFF
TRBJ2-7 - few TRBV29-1 TGCAGCGTTGAAACCCAGGGTTGGACCTACGAGCAGTACTTC CSVETQGWTYEQYF
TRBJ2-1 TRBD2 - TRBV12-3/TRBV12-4 TGTGCCAGCACCTCGTATAGCGGGAGCCACAATGAGCAGTTCTTC CASTSYSGSHNEQFF
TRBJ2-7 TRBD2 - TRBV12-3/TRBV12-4 TGTGCCAGCAGTTTAGCCGGACTAGTCTCCTACGAGCAGTACTTC CASSLAGLVSYEQYF
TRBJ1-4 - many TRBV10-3 TGTGCCATCAGTGAGTCGAGTAATGAAAAACTGTTTTTT CAISESSNEKLFF
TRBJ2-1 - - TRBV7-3 TGTGCCAGCAGCTTAAGAGGGGAGTCCTACAATGAGCAGTTCTTC CASSLRGESYNEQFF
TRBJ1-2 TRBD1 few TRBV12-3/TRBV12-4 TGTGCCAGCAGTTTAGACGGGACAGGACCCTATGGCTACACCTTC CASSLDGTGPYGYTF
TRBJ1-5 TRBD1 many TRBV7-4 TGTGCCAGCAGCCCGAAACCCCAGGGGGGCAATCAGCCCCAGCATTTT CASSPKPQGGNQPQHF
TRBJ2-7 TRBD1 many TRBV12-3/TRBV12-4 TGTGCCAGCAGGGGGACAGGGAGCGAGCAGTACTTC CASRGTGSEQYF
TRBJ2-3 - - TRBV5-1 TGCGCCAGCAGCGCGGATGGGGGGCTCGCAGATACGCAGTATTTT CASSADGGLADTQYF
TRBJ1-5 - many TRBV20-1 TGCAGTGCCAGGGACGGATCCGTCAGCAATCAGCCCCAGCATTTT CSARDGSVSNQPQHF
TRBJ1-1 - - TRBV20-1 TGCAGTGCTAGAGATGCCGGCGGGAACACTGAAGCTTTCTTT CSARDAGGNTEAFF
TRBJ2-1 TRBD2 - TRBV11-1 TGTGCCAGCAGCTTAGCGAGGACTAGCGGGAGGGCCGCACCGGATGAGCAGTTCTTC CASSLARTSGRAAPDEQFF
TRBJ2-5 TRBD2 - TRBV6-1 TGTGCCAGCAGCTCTGTAGGGACCCTAGCGGGTTCGGAGACCCAGTACTTC CASSSVGTLAGSETQYF
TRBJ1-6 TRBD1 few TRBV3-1 TGTGCCAGCAGTTCACAGGGGCTTGGTTCACCCCTCCACTTT CASSSQGLGSPLHF
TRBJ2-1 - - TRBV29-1 TGCAGCGTTGGCCTGCGGCTGAATTACAATGAGCAGTTCTTC CSVGLRLNYNEQFF
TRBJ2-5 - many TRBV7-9 TGTGCCAGCAGCCTTAGACAGCTCCAAGAGACCCAGTACTTC CASSLRQLQETQYF
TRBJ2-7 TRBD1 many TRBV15 TGTGCCACCAGCCGCAGGGGGCTGACAGGGGGAAGCCGCTACGAGCAGTACTTC CATSRRGLTGGSRYEQYF
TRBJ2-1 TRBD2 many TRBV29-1 TGCAGCGTTCACAAACCCCTCGGGCTAGCGGCCGACAATGAGCAGTTCTTC CSVHKPLGLAADNEQFF
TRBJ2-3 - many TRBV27 TGTGCCAGCAGTCGCCCCTTACTGGAGGCAGATACGCAGTATTTT CASSRPLLEADTQYF